This T cell receptor beta chain was captured in a study of blood T cell repertoires in COVID-19 (dated by TCRdb to about 2020). Context from the whole study: Samples from collaborators originated in the United States, Italy and Spain and spanned both the acute and convalescent phases of COVID-19. The material from the prospective study consisted of cDNA or gDNA derived from T cells, B-cell-depleted T cells, or PBMCs. Subjects who had been exposed to COVID-19, were actively infected with it, or had recovered from it provided the deeply sampled blood TCRbeta repertoires that made up the dataset. Where HLA class I and class II types were available, the types were taken from metadata supplied by the sample provider, not from assay-based typing. A de-identified subject ID, COVID-19 status, age in years and sex were almost always included in the sample metadata. The repertoires were released in a freely available public database meant as a resource for research on the immune response to SARS-CoV-2. Samples came from the ongoing ImmuneRACE study (first 160 participants) plus 1,254 subjects from 6 global collaborators.

Participants in the prospective study were enrolled through a virtual design, were aged roughly 18 to 95 years, and lived in fewer than 30 United States geographic areas. To assign participants to cohorts, the prospective study relied on clinical history that participants themselves reported in a screening survey and a study questionnaire. For ImmuneRACE Cohort 3, a participant was defined as recovered based on two consecutive negative NP/OP PCR tests, clearance by a healthcare professional, or resolution of symptoms. In the prospective study, whole blood, serum and a nasopharyngeal or oropharyngeal swab were collected from each participant by mobile phlebotomists. Over an approximately 2-month period, participants in the prospective study had the option of providing additional blood draws and questionnaires. Prospective study blood samples were shipped either frozen or at room temperature before DNA extraction.

TCRbeta CDR3 regions were amplified from genomic DNA by means of the immunoSEQ Assay, a bias-controlled multiplex PCR. As for the authors' bioinformatics: The number of nucleated cells in each sample was estimated by amplification of reference gene primers within the assay. To quantify the absolute abundance of each unique TCRbeta CDR3 rearrangement, sequence reads were collapsed and filtered. For each sample, productive Simpson clonality was calculated as the square root of Simpson's diversity index across productive rearrangements. This immuneACCESS table, as held by TCRdb, lists in-frame sequences with V and J called but not all clones. Of the missing ones, under half trace to an unresolved V gene in checked studies; the others have no known cause. D and trimming were read from the DNA, whereas the V and J calls and clone size are those reported in that table. This sample holds 250,000 to 350,000 clones; about 89% were observed only once. Approximately 5.3% of the sample rests with the top ten.

The study at large found these results: Clinical and demographic metadata were provided uncurated, with the amount varying by source and participant.

As to this clone: Its specific antigen is unknown. No qualities accompany the bases; no much larger clone lies one base away.

What was sequenced was PBMCs or T cells enriched from blood (not recorded which). The source is a woman in her twenties or thirties who had recovered from COVID-19.

The CDR3 sequence is CASSLSGGGADTQYF. The bases read TGTGCCAGCAGCTTAAGCGGCGGGGGAGCAGATACGCAGTATTTT. The receptor chain draws on TRBV7-3 and TRBJ2-3, with 7 bases in between that match TRBD2. After removal of 1 base from V and 4 bases from J, the junction retains 5 bases not matched to a gene. The germline V gene gives CDR1 as SGHTA and CDR2 as FQGTGA. The CDR3 sequence holds 15 residues, the cysteine and phenylalanine included. Left in the record is the CDR3 DNA by itself, 45 bases read in frame from the first base. Full variable domain (CDR3 extended with the reference TRBV7-3 and TRBJ2-3 proteins): GAGVSQTPSNKVTEKGKYVELRCDPISGHTALYWYRQSLGQGPEFLIYFQGTGAADDSGLPNDRFFAVRPEGSVSTLKIQRTERGDSAVYLCASSLSGGGADTQYFGPGTRLTVL.